A selection of T cell receptor beta chains follows, all from one sample in a study of blood T cells in healthy people across ages. MiXCR, run by TCRdb on the 5' RACE reads, gives a single entry per CDR3 protein. The sample carries under 700,000 distinct CDR3 sequences, less than 25% recorded once. The same sample was also used in a study of T cells of mothers and their children.

The specimen was blood. The receptors were sampled from a boy between 5 and 17 years old in good health. CDR3s include the opening cysteine and the closing phenylalanine or tryptophan. A D gene is named only where the DNA matches it firmly. Not all rows give a size; the values are once, few, many and, for expanded clones, a class.

CASSDSPDNSDTQYF	TGTGCCAGCAGTGATTCGCCCGACAATTCAGATACGCAGTATTTT	.	TRBJ2-3	TRBV25-1	.
CASSSTGSNTEAFF	TGCGCCAGCAGCAGTACAGGGTCTAACACTGAAGCTTTCTTT	.	TRBJ1-1	TRBV5-1	once
CASSHSPGQGADTQYF	TGTGCCAGCAGTCACTCCCCGGGACAGGGGGCAGATACGCAGTATTTT	TRBD1	TRBJ2-3	TRBV6-5	.
CASSPNEDRGYGYTF	TGCGCCAGCAGCCCAAACGAGGACAGGGGCTATGGCTACACCTTC	TRBD1	TRBJ1-2	TRBV5-1	.
CASSPVRGSYEQYF	TGCGCCAGCAGCCCTGTAAGGGGGTCCTACGAGCAGTACTTC	.	TRBJ2-7	TRBV4-3	.
CASSFYGTEAYEQYF	TGTGCCAGCAGTTTCTACGGGACAGAAGCCTACGAGCAGTACTTC	TRBD1	TRBJ2-7	TRBV28	few
CASSQDLGSLSYEQYF	TGCGCCAGCAGCCAAGATTTGGGGAGTCTCTCCTACGAGCAGTACTTC	.	TRBJ2-7	TRBV4-3	.
CSVAGQGLTQYF	TGCAGCGTCGCGGGACAGGGTTTAACCCAGTACTTC	TRBD1	TRBJ2-5	TRBV29-1	few
CASSGPPLAKNIQYF	TGTGCCAGCAGTGGCCCCCCACTAGCCAAAAACATTCAGTACTTC	.	TRBJ2-4	TRBV25-1	.
CASRGQGQNIQYF	TGTGCCAGCAGGGGTCAGGGCCAAAACATTCAGTACTTC	.	TRBJ2-4	TRBV27	.
CASSLDRDSNQPQHF	TGTGCCAGCAGCTTAGACAGGGATAGCAATCAGCCCCAGCATTTT	.	TRBJ1-5	TRBV7-2	few
CASSPRGSTDTQYF	TGTGCCAGCTCACCACGCGGTTCTACAGATACGCAGTATTTT	.	TRBJ2-3	TRBV18	.
CSARVSPDMTGDGEQYF	TGCAGTGCTAGAGTAAGCCCAGACATGACAGGGGACGGCGAGCAGTACTTC	TRBD1	TRBJ2-7	TRBV20-1	.
CASSLTGYSDEQYF	TGTGCCAGTAGTCTCACCGGGTACAGCGACGAGCAGTACTTC	.	TRBJ2-7	TRBV19	.
CSAWSANEQFF	TGCAGTGCTTGGAGCGCAAATGAGCAGTTCTTC	.	TRBJ2-1	TRBV20-1	few
CSESRVGGTYGYTF	TGCAGTGAGAGCCGCGTCGGGGGAACCTATGGCTACACCTTC	.	TRBJ1-2	TRBV20-1	many
CASTPVDRAAEQYF	TGTGCCAGCACCCCCGTGGACAGGGCTGCCGAGCAGTACTTC	TRBD1	TRBJ2-7	TRBV7-9	.
CASSLWPSRANTQYF	TGCGCCAGCAGCTTGTGGCCTAGCCGGGCTAATACGCAGTATTTT	.	TRBJ2-3	TRBV5-1	.
CASSPIGGTANEKLFF	TGTGCCAGCAGCCCCATAGGAGGGACAGCTAATGAAAAACTGTTTTTT	TRBD1	TRBJ1-4	TRBV2	few
CSVGPGYGYTF	TGCAGCGTCGGGCCTGGGTATGGCTACACCTTC	.	TRBJ1-2	TRBV29-1	few
CASSFQLAGGSYEQYF	TGTGCCAGCAGCTTCCAACTAGCGGGGGGATCCTACGAGCAGTACTTC	TRBD2	TRBJ2-7	TRBV7-9	.
CASSTTGGANEKLFF	TGTGCCAGCAGCACCACAGGGGGGGCCAATGAAAAACTGTTTTTT	TRBD1	TRBJ1-4	TRBV7-2	few
CASSQDGGLGIFYNEQFF	TGCGCCAGCAGCCAAGATGGCGGACTAGGCATCTTCTACAATGAGCAGTTCTTC	TRBD2	TRBJ2-1	TRBV4-3	.
CASSLSRFAYNEQFF	TGTGCCAGCAGCTTGAGCCGTTTCGCCTACAATGAGCAGTTCTTC	.	TRBJ2-1	TRBV5-8	.
CASSRDFYFPEQYF	TGTGCCAGCAGCCGGGACTTCTATTTCCCCGAGCAGTACTTC	.	TRBJ2-7	TRBV14	.
CASSFPLAGGNTGELFF	TGTGCCAGCAGCTTCCCCCTAGCGGGGGGTAACACCGGGGAGCTGTTTTTT	TRBD2	TRBJ2-2	TRBV5-4	.
CASTLQGGNTGELFF	TGTGCCAGCACTCTTCAAGGCGGGAACACCGGGGAGCTGTTTTTT	.	TRBJ2-2	TRBV5-4	few
CASSIRVDEQFF	TGTGCCAGTAGTATCCGGGTCGATGAGCAGTTCTTC	.	TRBJ2-1	TRBV19	.
CASSEGQDGLEQYF	TGTGCCAGCAGTGAAGGTCAGGACGGGCTCGAGCAGTACTTC	.	TRBJ2-7	TRBV6-1	few
CASSYGWKQYF	TGTGCCAGCAGCTACGGGTGGAAGCAGTACTTC	.	TRBJ2-5	TRBV12-3/TRBV12-4	.
CASNRGLAKSIQYF	TGTGCCAGCAACAGGGGACTAGCCAAAAGCATTCAGTACTTC	TRBD2	TRBJ2-4	TRBV2	.
CASSPGQVPDQPQHF	TGTGCCAGCAGTCCGGGACAGGTCCCCGATCAGCCCCAGCATTTT	TRBD1	TRBJ1-5	TRBV27	.
CSVETGQNYGYTF	TGCAGCGTTGAGACGGGACAAAACTATGGCTACACCTTC	.	TRBJ1-2	TRBV29-1	.
CASSPNAGAPRETQYF	TGTGCCAGCAGTCCGAACGCTGGGGCCCCTCGGGAGACCCAGTACTTC	.	TRBJ2-5	TRBV28	few
CASDPTGRNEQFF	TGTGCCAGCGATCCGACAGGGAGGAATGAGCAGTTCTTC	.	TRBJ2-1	TRBV2	.
CASSEHRGLGEKLFF	TGTGCCAGCAGCGAACACAGGGGGCTCGGCGAAAAACTGTTTTTT	TRBD1	TRBJ1-4	TRBV7-2	few